This TCR beta chain derives from a study of T cell responses to AZD1222 COVID-19 vaccine. Overall study findings and caveats: Females made up more of the donors, who were largely white British, and clonal diversity may have come out too low. Of the AZD1222 recipients, only five to seven were seropositive at baseline. Samples come after the peak T cell response, not at day 14. Reportedly, nearly half the spike-specific TCRs target unmutated variant regions.

CDR1 SEHNR and CDR2 FQNEAQ come from the germline V gene (reference sequence). V gave up 5 bases and J gave up 1 base, with 11 bases separating them. The CDR3 is made up of 15 amino acids. For this clone: The antigen remains undetermined.

Data came from immunoSEQ multiplex PCR; TCRdb stores just in-frame clones and leaves some out. The table lists roughly 180,000 clones, roughly 93% of them singletons, with roughly 8.4% in the top ten. The sample was peripheral blood, taken on day 0 of AZD1222 vaccination. This TCR derives from an adult in good health. J is TRBJ2-2 and V is TRBV7-9; no firm D call. This CDR3 is CASSPRLLNTGELFF. DNA for the CDR3: TGTGCCAGCAGCCCCCGACTGTTGAACACCGGGGAGCTGTTTTTT.